This TCR beta chain comes out of a study of blood T cell repertoires in COVID-19 (TCRdb year 2020). At the level of the whole study: The collaborator samples originated in the United States, Italy and Spain and spanned the acute and convalescent phases of COVID-19. The material from the prospective study consisted of cDNA or gDNA derived from T cells, B-cell-depleted T cells, or PBMCs. The dataset comprised deeply sampled blood TCRbeta repertoires from subjects exposed to, actively infected with, or recovered from COVID-19. A freely available public database, intended as a resource for researchers studying the immune response to SARS-CoV-2, is where the repertoires were released. The samples were drawn from the first 160 participants of the ongoing ImmuneRACE study and from over 950 subjects provided by 6 global collaborators. The sample metadata nearly always contained a de-identified subject ID, COVID-19 status, age in years and sex. HLA class I and class II types, where available, came from metadata supplied by the sample provider rather than from assay-based typing. What the research found in general, with its limitations: How much clinical and demographic metadata was included differed by source and by participant, and the metadata was provided uncurated.

TCRbeta CDR3 regions were amplified from genomic DNA by means of the immunoSEQ Assay, a bias-controlled multiplex PCR. The paper's data handling went like this. The number of nucleated cells in each sample was estimated from the amplification of reference gene primers within the assay. To quantify the absolute abundance of each unique TCRbeta CDR3 rearrangement, sequence reads were collapsed and filtered. For each sample, productive Simpson clonality was calculated as the square root of Simpson's diversity index over productive rearrangements. Entries here come from immuneACCESS through TCRdb and include only in-frame sequences with V and J called. Some clones fail to appear in such tables; in the studies checked, an unresolved V gene covers under half of the shortfall, and the cause of the remainder is unknown. That table furnishes V, J and clone size, whereas the DNA furnished D and trimming. This sample is represented by roughly 250,000 clones; about 87% of them were singletons. The ten largest clones capture 0.95% to 1.5% of the sample.

Concerning this clone itself: Its binding antigen is unknown. It has no much larger one-base neighbor in the sample; base qualities were not kept.

In the prospective study, participants were 18 to 89 years old, resided in about two dozen geographic areas of the United States, and were enrolled through a virtual design. To assign participants to cohorts, the prospective study relied on clinical history that participants themselves reported in a screening survey and a study questionnaire. Mobile phlebotomists in the prospective study collected whole blood, serum and a nasopharyngeal or oropharyngeal swab from every participant. Prospective study participants could optionally give additional blood draws and questionnaires over an approximately 2-month period. Before DNA extraction, prospective study blood samples were shipped either frozen or at room temperature. Its CDR3 holds 15 amino acids, cysteine through phenylalanine. Here the CDR3 DNA is all that survives: 45 bases in frame from base 1. A distance of 10 bases separates the germline ends of V and J, which lose 0 bases and 1 base respectively. CDR1 and CDR2 are read off the germline V gene as SGHVS and FQNEAQ.

In this chain, TRBV7-8 is recombined with TRBJ2-7; too little of a D gene remains to name it. The specimen sequenced was PBMCs or T cells enriched from blood (not recorded which). The sequence was collected from a woman in her thirties or forties with acute COVID-19. The DNA sequence reads TGTGCCAGCAGCTTAGCGGGCACCGCGTCCTACGAGCAGTACTTC. It is translated as CASSLAGTASYEQYF.